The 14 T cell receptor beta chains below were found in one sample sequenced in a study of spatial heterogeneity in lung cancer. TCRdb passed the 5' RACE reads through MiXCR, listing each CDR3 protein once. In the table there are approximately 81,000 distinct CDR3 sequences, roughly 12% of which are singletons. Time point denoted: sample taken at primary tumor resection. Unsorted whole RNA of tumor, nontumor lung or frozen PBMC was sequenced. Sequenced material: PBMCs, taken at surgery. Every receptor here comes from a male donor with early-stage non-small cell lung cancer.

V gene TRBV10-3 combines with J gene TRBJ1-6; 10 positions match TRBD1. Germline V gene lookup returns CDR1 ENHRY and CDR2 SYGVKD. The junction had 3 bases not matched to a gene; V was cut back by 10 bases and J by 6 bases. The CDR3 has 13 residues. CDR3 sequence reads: CATGQGVNSPLHF. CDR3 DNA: TGTGCCACCGGACAGGGGGTTAATTCACCCCTCCACTTT.

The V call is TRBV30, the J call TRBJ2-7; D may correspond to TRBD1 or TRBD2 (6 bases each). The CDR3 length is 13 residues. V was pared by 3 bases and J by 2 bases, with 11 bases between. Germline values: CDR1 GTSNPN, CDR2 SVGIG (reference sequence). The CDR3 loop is CAWSWRGAYEQYF. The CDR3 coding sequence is TGTGCCTGGAGCTGGAGGGGGGCCTACGAGCAGTACTTC. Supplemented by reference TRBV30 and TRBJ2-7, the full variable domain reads SQTIHQWPATLVQPVGSPLSLECTVEGTSNPNLYWYRQAAGRGLQLLFYSVGIGQISSEVPQNLSASRPQDRQFILSSKKLLLSDSGFYLCAWSWRGAYEQYFGPGTRLTVT.

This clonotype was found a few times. CDR3 residues: CASRTRQKGDQPQHF. CDR3 DNA: TGTGCCAGCAGAACGAGACAGAAAGGGGATCAGCCCCAGCATTTT. This chain joins TRBV6-6 and TRBJ1-5; D possibly corresponds to TRBD1 (5 bases). With 6 bases removed from V and 5 bases from J, the gap between germline ends came to 17 bases. This CDR3 region has 15 residues. Germline CDR1 reads MNHNY; CDR2 reads SVGAGI (reference sequence).

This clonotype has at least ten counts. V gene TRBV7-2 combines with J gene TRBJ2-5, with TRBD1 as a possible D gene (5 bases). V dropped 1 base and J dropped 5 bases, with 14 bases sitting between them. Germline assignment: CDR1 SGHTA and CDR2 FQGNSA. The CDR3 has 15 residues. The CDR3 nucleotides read TGTGCCAGCAGCTTAGGGAGTGGGGCTATTGAGACCCAGTACTTC. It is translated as CASSLGSGAIETQYF.

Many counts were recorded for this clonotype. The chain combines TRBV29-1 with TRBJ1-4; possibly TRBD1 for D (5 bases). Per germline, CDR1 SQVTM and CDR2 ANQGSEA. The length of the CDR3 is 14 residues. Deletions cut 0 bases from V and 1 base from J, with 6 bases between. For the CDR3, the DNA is TGCAGCGTTGAAGACCAGGGAACTAATGAAAAACTGTTTTTT. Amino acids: CSVEDQGTNEKLFF.

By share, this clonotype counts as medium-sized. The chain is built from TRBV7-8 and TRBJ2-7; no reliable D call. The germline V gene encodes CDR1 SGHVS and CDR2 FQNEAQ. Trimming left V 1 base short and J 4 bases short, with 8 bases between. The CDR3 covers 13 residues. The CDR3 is CASSLEAGYEQYF. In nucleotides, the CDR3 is TGTGCCAGCAGCTTAGAAGCCGGTTACGAGCAGTACTTC. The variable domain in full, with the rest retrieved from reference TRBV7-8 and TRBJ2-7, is GAGVSQSPRYKVAKRGQDVALRCDPISGHVSLFWYQQALGQGPEFLTYFQNEAQLDKSGLPSDRFFAERPEGSVSTLKIQRTQQEDSAVYLCASSLEAGYEQYFGPGTRLTVT.

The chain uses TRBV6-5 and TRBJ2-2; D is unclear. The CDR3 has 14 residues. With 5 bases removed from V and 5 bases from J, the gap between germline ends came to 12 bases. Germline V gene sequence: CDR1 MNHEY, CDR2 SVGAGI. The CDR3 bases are TGTGCCAGCAGTGCTCTATCGAGAACCGGGGAGCTGTTTTTT. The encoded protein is CASSALSRTGELFF.

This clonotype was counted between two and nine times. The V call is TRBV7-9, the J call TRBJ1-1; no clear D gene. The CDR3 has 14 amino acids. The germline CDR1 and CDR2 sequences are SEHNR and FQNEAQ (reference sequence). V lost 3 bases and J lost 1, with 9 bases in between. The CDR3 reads CASSFAAGNTEAFF. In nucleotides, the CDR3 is TGTGCCAGCAGCTTCGCGGCAGGGAACACTGAAGCTTTCTTT.

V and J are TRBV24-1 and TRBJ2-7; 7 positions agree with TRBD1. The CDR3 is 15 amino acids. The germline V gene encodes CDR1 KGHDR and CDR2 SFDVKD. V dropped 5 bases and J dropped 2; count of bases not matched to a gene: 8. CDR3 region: CATSARTGLTYEQYF. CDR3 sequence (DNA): TGTGCCACCAGTGCCAGGACAGGACTTACCTACGAGCAGTACTTC.

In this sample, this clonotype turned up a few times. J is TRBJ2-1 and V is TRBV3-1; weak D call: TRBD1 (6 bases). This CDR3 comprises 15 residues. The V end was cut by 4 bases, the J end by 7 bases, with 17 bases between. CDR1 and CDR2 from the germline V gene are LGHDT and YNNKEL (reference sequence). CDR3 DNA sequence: TGTGCCAGCAGCCCGCGGACAGCGATACTAAATGAGCAGTTCTTC. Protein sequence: CASSPRTAILNEQFF.

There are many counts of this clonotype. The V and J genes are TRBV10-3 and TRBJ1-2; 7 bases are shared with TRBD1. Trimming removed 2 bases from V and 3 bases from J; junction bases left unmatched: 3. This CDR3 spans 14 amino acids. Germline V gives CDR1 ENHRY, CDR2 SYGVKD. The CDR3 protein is CAISEQTGYYGYTF. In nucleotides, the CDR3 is TGTGCCATCAGTGAGCAGACAGGGTACTATGGCTACACCTTC.

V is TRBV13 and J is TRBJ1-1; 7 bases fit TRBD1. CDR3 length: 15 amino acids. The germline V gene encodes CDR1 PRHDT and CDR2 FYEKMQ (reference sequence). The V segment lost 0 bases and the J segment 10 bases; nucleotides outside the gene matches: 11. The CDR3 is CASSLGAQGFGRAFF. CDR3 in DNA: TGTGCCAGCAGCTTAGGCGCACAGGGGTTCGGACGAGCTTTCTTT.

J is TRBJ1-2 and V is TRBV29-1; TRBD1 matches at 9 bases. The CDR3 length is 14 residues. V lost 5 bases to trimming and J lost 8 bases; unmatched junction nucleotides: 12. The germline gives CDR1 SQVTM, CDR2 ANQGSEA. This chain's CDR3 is CSVHGQGPWEGYTF. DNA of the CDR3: TGCAGCGTTCATGGACAGGGGCCTTGGGAAGGCTACACCTTC. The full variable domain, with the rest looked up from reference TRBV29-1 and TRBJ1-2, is SAVISQKPSRDICQRGTSLTIQCQVDSQVTMMFWYRQQPGQSLTLIATANQGSEATYESGFVIDKFPISRPNLTFSTLTVSNMSPEDSSIYLCSVHGQGPWEGYTFGSGTRLTVV.

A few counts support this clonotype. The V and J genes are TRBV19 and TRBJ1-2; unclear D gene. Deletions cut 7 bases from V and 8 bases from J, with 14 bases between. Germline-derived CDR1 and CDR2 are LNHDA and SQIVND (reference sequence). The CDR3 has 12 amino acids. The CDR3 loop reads CASTLDNRGYTF. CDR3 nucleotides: TGTGCCAGTACCCTTGACAATCGAGGCTACACCTTC.